This T cell receptor beta chain was sequenced in a study of Graves' ophthalmopathy and Graves' hyperthyroidism. Findings of the study overall: Blood also carried most expanded thyroid clonotypes exceeding 0.001 frequency.

Pregnancy or lactation, uncontrolled infections and other autoimmune diseases were grounds for excluding patients. The length of the CDR3 is 12 residues. The V gene lost 3 bases and the J gene lost 11 bases, with 13 bases spanning the gap. Germline V gene lookup returns CDR1 KGHSY and CDR2 FQNENV. This clonotype was counted many times. The antigen remains unidentified. From RNA, the CDR3 regions of TCR beta chains were amplified and sequenced. In the first round, RT-PCR was carried out with HTBI primers, and a multiplex PCR formed the second round. Via MiXCR, TCRdb re-called the multiplex PCR reads, giving one row per CDR3 protein. Among under 800,000 distinct CDR3 sequences, around a fifth were seen once, and the ten largest hold more than 5.5%.

The receptor comes from a woman in her late teens or twenties with stable Graves' hyperthyroidism. Some clones in this sample may be carry-over from other donors' samples. V is TRBV16 and J is TRBJ1-1; D unresolved. The sample consisted of peripheral blood. The CDR3 here is CASSQTVPIAFF. In DNA form, the CDR3 reads TGTGCCAGCAGCCAGACCGTTCCGATCGCTTTCTTT.